These 6 T cell receptor beta chains originate from one sample sequenced in a study of OX40 agonist ivuxolimab in advanced cancers. TCRdb's copy holds only in-frame clones and misses some; the assay was immunoSEQ multiplex PCR. The sample consists of more than 70,000 clones, around 85% of them appearing once. The sequences come from CD4+ or CD8+ T cells sorted from blood, collected in a trial of the OX40 agonist ivuxolimab. Receptor source: an adult with an advanced solid tumor such as melanoma, head and neck, liver or kidney cancer.

The chain uses TRBV9 and TRBJ2-2, with TRBD2 matching 14 bases. With V trimmed by 2 bases and J by 5 bases, 2 bases remained unmatched. The CDR3 runs 16 residues. The V gene's germline CDR1 is SGDLS and CDR2 YYNGEE. The CDR3 nucleotides read TGTGCCAGCAGCGTTAGACTAGCGGGAGGGACCGGGGAGCTGTTTTTT. Translation: CASSVRLAGGTGELFF.

In its sample, this clone was seen once. The chain joins TRBV11-3 to TRBJ2-2, with D unresolved. Germline CDR1 is SGHNT and CDR2 is YENEEA. Trimming took off 5 bases at V and 0 bases at J, with 4 bases between the two ends. The CDR3 is 13 residues long. The CDR3 coding sequence is TGTGCCAGCAGCCCACCGAACACCGGGGAGCTGTTTTTT. This codes for CASSPPNTGELFF.

The chain's CDR3 is CASSGRAMNTEAFF. For the CDR3, the DNA is TGTGCCAGCAGCGGGAGGGCTATGAACACTGAAGCTTTCTTT. The chain couples TRBV16 to TRBJ1-1, with unresolved D. This CDR3 is 14 amino acids long. Trimming stripped 5 bases from V and 0 bases from J, with 10 bases between. Germline V gene data show CDR1 as KGHSY and CDR2 as FQNENV.

The chain joins TRBV2 to TRBJ2-7, with 16 positions matching TRBD2. Trimming took 8 bases from V and 7 from J; bases not matched to a gene: 8. Germline V gives CDR1 SNHLY, CDR2 FYNNEI. The CDR3 is made up of 15 amino acids. The CDR3 DNA follows: TGTGCCAGCGGGGGGACTAGCGGGAGGGCCGAGGAGCAGTACTTC. It translates to CASGGTSGRAEEQYF.

V and J are TRBV18 and TRBJ2-3, with D possibly TRBD2 on 6 matching bases. The CDR3 length is 16 residues. Trimming cost V 3 bases and J 0 bases, with 13 bases left between them. Germline assignment: CDR1 KGHSH and CDR2 LQKENI. CDR3 sequence (DNA): TGTGCCAGCTCACCCGCGGAGGGTAGAAGCACAGATACGCAGTATTTT. Its protein is CASSPAEGRSTDTQYF.

This sequence joins TRBV7-2 and TRBJ1-5; no firm D call. This CDR3 is built from 16 residues. V gave up 1 base and J gave up 0 bases, with 10 bases separating them. Germline CDR1 is SGHTA and CDR2 is FQGNSA. CDR3 bases: TGTGCCAGCAGCTTAGGTCCGGGATATAGCAATCAGCCCCAGCATTTT. Amino acid sequence: CASSLGPGYSNQPQHF.